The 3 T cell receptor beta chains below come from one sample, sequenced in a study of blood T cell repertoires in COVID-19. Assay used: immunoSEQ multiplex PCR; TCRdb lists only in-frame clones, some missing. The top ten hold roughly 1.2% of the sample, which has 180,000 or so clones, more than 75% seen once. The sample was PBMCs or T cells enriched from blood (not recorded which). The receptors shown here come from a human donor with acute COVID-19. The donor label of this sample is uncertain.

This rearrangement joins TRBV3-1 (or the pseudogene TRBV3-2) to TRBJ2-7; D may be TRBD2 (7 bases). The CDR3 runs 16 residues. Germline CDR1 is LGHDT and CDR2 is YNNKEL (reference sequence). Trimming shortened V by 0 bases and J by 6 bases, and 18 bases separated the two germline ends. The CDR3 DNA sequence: TGTGCCAGCAGCCAAGAACGCGGGGGCGGAGCGGGCGAGCAGTACTTC. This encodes CASSQERGGGAGEQYF.

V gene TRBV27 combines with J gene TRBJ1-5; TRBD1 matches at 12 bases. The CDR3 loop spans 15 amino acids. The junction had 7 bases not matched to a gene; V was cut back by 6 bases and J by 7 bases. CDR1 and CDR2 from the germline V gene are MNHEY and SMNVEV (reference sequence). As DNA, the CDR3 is TGTGCCAGCAGGGGGACAGGGGGCGTAGGGCAGCCCCAGCATTTT. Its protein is CASRGTGGVGQPQHF.

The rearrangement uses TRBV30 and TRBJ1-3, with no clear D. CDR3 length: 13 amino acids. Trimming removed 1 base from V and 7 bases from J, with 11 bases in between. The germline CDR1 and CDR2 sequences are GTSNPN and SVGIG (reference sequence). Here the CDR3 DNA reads TGTGCCTGGAGTGGATTATTCCGGAACACCATATATTTT. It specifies CAWSGLFRNTIYF.